The 17 T cell receptor beta chains below come from one sample, sequenced in a study of T cell responses to AZD1222 COVID-19 vaccine. Sequencing used immunoSEQ multiplex PCR; TCRdb keeps in-frame clones, though not all of them. The repertoire has 150,000 to 250,000 clones, more than 85% of them found once; the top ten carry around 3.5%. This specimen consisted of peripheral blood, obtained 28 days after the second AZD1222 dose. Every receptor here comes from an adult who received the AZD1222 COVID-19 vaccine.

This chain connects TRBV6-5 to TRBJ1-6; 7 bases are shared with TRBD1. After removal of 7 bases from V and 6 bases from J, the junction contained 6 bases not matched to a gene. The length of the CDR3 is 14 residues. CDR1 and CDR2 from the germline V gene are MNHEY and SVGAGI. The CDR3 sequence: CASTPGGRNSPLHF. CDR3 sequence (DNA): TGTGCCAGCACCCCAGGGGGGCGTAATTCACCCCTCCACTTT.

V is TRBV6-5 and J is TRBJ1-2; 7 positions agree with TRBD1. V lost 7 bases and J lost 4; bases outside the gene matches: 9. This CDR3 is built from 14 residues. The V gene's germline CDR1 is MNHEY and CDR2 SVGAGI. For the CDR3, the DNA is TGTGCCAGCATCTTATCCAGGGGGGCCTATGGCTACACCTTC. Amino acids: CASILSRGAYGYTF.

In this sample, this clone turned up once. The chain is built from TRBV7-9 and TRBJ2-7, with D hard to call. V lost 1 base, J lost 6 bases, and 4 bases lay in between. Germline V gene lookup returns CDR1 SEHNR and CDR2 FQNEAQ (reference sequence). The CDR3 runs to 11 residues. CDR3 sequence reads: CASSLGLEQYF. In nucleotides, the CDR3 is TGTGCCAGCAGCTTAGGTCTCGAGCAGTACTTC.

This chain joins TRBV28 and TRBJ1-5; the D is unclear. The CDR3 covers 11 residues. Looked up from germline, CDR1 is MDHEN and CDR2 is SYDVKM. Trimming shortened V by 3 bases and J by 7 bases, and 4 bases separated the two germline ends. The CDR3 DNA sequence: TGTGCCAGCAGTTTGGTCCAGCCCCAGCATTTT. Translating it yields CASSLVQPQHF. The whole variable domain, remainder taken from reference TRBV28 and TRBJ1-5, is DVKVTQSSRYLVKRTGEKVFLECVQDMDHENMFWYRQDPGLGLRLIYFSYDVKMKEKGDIPEGYSVSREKKERFSLILESASTNQTSMYLCASSLVQPQHFGDGTRLSIL.

The chain combines TRBV6-5 with TRBJ1-2; 8 nucleotides line up with TRBD1. This CDR3 region has 13 residues. CDR1 and CDR2 (germline): MNHEY, SVGAGI. V shed 6 bases, J shed 3 bases, and the junction held 3 bases outside the gene matches. The CDR3 bases are TGTGCCAGCAGCCAGACAGGGGACTATGGCTACACCTTC. It is translated as CASSQTGDYGYTF.

V is TRBV5-1 and J is TRBJ2-1; 7 bases match TRBD2. The J segment lost 5 bases and the V segment lost 4 bases, leaving 9 bases of the junction unmatched. CDR3 length: 15 residues. Germline loops: CDR1 SGHRS, CDR2 YFSETQ. Written as DNA, the CDR3 is TGCGCCAGCAGCCGCCTCCGGGACTATAACAATGAGCAGTTCTTC. Translating gives CASSRLRDYNNEQFF.

The V gene is TRBV28, the J gene TRBJ1-2; unclear D gene. Trimming cost V 2 bases and J 5 bases, with 9 bases left between them. The CDR3 is 13 residues long. Germline V lookup: CDR1 MDHEN, CDR2 SYDVKM. CDR3 loop: CASSLVGSYGYTF. The CDR3 region has the DNA TGTGCCAGCAGTTTAGTGGGGTCATATGGCTACACCTTC.

The count of this clone is one. The J gene is TRBJ1-3, the V gene TRBV5-1; 7 bases are shared with TRBD1. J was trimmed by 1 base and V by 3 bases; bases with no gene match: 4. CDR3 size: 15 residues. Germline lookup yields CDR1 SGHRS and CDR2 YFSETQ. The CDR3, as DNA: TGCGCCAGCAGCTCTGGGGACAGTTCTGGAAACACCATATATTTT. Protein sequence: CASSSGDSSGNTIYF.

The chain employs TRBV6-5 and TRBJ1-5; TRBD1 might be the D (6 bases). Trimming removed 7 bases from V and 5 bases from J, with 15 bases in between. This CDR3 has 14 residues. Germline V gives CDR1 MNHEY, CDR2 SVGAGI. The CDR3 coding sequence is TGTGCCAGCATTCCTACAGGGATTGATCAGCCCCAGCATTTT. Amino acid sequence: CASIPTGIDQPQHF.

The genes are TRBV19 and TRBJ2-2, with 9 bases matching TRBD1. The V gene's germline CDR1 is LNHDA and CDR2 SQIVND (reference sequence). V was clipped by 5 bases and J by 6 bases; unmatched bases: 10. The CDR3 sequence is 16 residues long. In nucleotides, the CDR3 is TGTGCCAGTAGTTTCTCCGGGACAGGGAAGGCCGGGGAGCTGTTTTTT. Translation: CASSFSGTGKAGELFF.

V gene TRBV9 combines with J gene TRBJ1-5; unclear D gene. Germline values: CDR1 SGDLS, CDR2 YYNGEE. This CDR3 has 15 residues. The V and J ends lost 4 bases and 1 base respectively, with 12 bases between them. CDR3: CASSPTGASNQPQHF. In DNA, the CDR3 is TGTGCCAGCAGCCCCACGGGAGCAAGCAATCAGCCCCAGCATTTT.

The count of this clone is one. The chain joins TRBV28 to TRBJ2-7, with D tentatively TRBD2 (5 bases). The CDR3 has 13 residues. Per the germline V gene, CDR1 is MDHEN and CDR2 is SYDVKM. The ends were cut back, 2 bases at V and 1 base at J, with 6 bases in the middle. CDR3 coding DNA: TGTGCCAGCAGTTTACCGGGATCCTACGAGCAGTACTTC. It specifies CASSLPGSYEQYF.

The chain recombines TRBV27 with TRBJ1-5, with a tentative D call TRBD1 (5 bases). The V end was cut by 5 bases, the J end by 4 bases, with 18 bases between. Germline-derived CDR1 and CDR2 are MNHEY and SMNVEV (reference sequence). The CDR3 contains 16 residues. The CDR3 loop is CASSALIDSFNQPQHF. The CDR3 region has the DNA TGTGCCAGCAGTGCCTTAATCGACAGTTTTAATCAGCCCCAGCATTTT.

V gene TRBV14 combines with J gene TRBJ1-1; a possible D gene is TRBD1 (5 bases). Trimming removed 6 bases at V and 1 base at J, with 12 bases between. The CDR3 extends over 14 amino acids. CDR1 SGHDN and CDR2 FVKESK come from the germline V gene. For the CDR3, the DNA is TGTGCCAGCAGGGCGGGACGGCCGAACACTGAAGCTTTCTTT. It yields the protein CASRAGRPNTEAFF.

The J gene is TRBJ2-2, the V gene TRBV27; D is unresolved. The CDR3 sequence is 14 residues long. Trimming shortened V by 3 bases and J by 5 bases, and 10 bases separated the two germline ends. Germline CDR1 MNHEY, CDR2 SMNVEV (reference sequence). CDR3 nucleotides: TGTGCCAGCAGTTTGGGTGGGTGGACCGGGGAGCTGTTTTTT. As protein: CASSLGGWTGELFF.

V gene TRBV6-2 or TRBV6-3 combines with J gene TRBJ2-1; TRBD2 matches 11 bases. CDR3 length equals 18 residues. V was clipped by 2 bases and J by 5 bases; unmatched bases: 11. CDR1 and CDR2 from the germline V gene are MNHEY and SVGEGT. For the CDR3, the DNA is TGTGCCAGCAGTTACGACAACTTACTAGCGGGAGAAAACAATGAGCAGTTCTTC. It translates to CASSYDNLLAGENNEQFF.

The chain couples TRBV5-1 to TRBJ2-6; D not resolved. The CDR3 runs to 17 residues. The V end was cut by 4 bases, the J end by 2 bases, with 16 bases between. The germline gives CDR1 SGHRS, CDR2 YFSETQ. CDR3 DNA: TGCGCCAGCAGCGCTGTAGGCACCGTGACTGGGGCCAACGTCCTGACTTTC. As protein: CASSAVGTVTGANVLTF.